These T cell receptor beta chains were read from a single sample in a study of blood T cell repertoires in COVID-19. Only in-frame clones appear in the TCRdb table, and some are missing; sequencing was by immunoSEQ multiplex PCR. The sample consists of under 250,000 clones, roughly 82% of them appearing once. Sample: peripheral blood. These receptors originate from a woman older than 75 with COVID-19, enrolled during active disease. Both conserved end residues are part of each CDR3. D genes are given only for firm matches. Expanded clones get a size class; other rows say once, few or many, or leave the size out.

CASSLGAQNTDTQYF TGTGCCAGCAGCTTGGGGGCCCAAAACACAGATACGCAGTATTTT TRBJ2-3 TRBV5-6 - -
CASSHQGGYNEQFF TGCGCCAGCAGCCATCAGGGGGGATACAATGAGCAGTTCTTC TRBJ2-1 TRBV5-1 - -
CASSYTPSSGGVFF TGTGCCAGTTCGTATACCCCTAGCTCAGGCGGCGTGTTCTTC TRBJ2-1 TRBV19 - -
CASSLRGTGLGAFF TGTGCCAGCAGCCTCCGGGGAACAGGGCTCGGCGCTTTCTTT TRBJ1-1 TRBV3-1/TRBV3-2 - -
CASSEQGSGYTF TGTGCCAGCAGTGAACAGGGTTCTGGCTACACCTTC TRBJ1-2 TRBV6-4 - -
CASSLASFGGAEAFF TGCGCCAGCAGCTTGGCCTCATTCGGGGGGGCTGAAGCTTTCTTT TRBJ1-1 TRBV5-1 - -
CASTNPGGSGELFF TGCGCCAGCACGAACCCAGGGGGCTCCGGGGAGCTGTTTTTT TRBJ2-2 TRBV5-1 TRBD1 -
CASSLAGQGYNEQFF TGTGCCAGCAGCTTAGCGGGACAGGGGTACAATGAGCAGTTCTTC TRBJ2-1 TRBV7-2 TRBD1 few
CASSLEGAGDNEKLFF TGTGCCAGCAGCTTAGAGGGGGCCGGGGATAATGAAAAACTGTTTTTT TRBJ1-4 TRBV11-2 - -
CASSQASGPYGYTF TGTGCCAGCAGCCAAGCTTCAGGGCCCTATGGCTACACCTTC TRBJ1-2 TRBV3-1/TRBV3-2 - -
CSASIEGATNYGYTF TGCAGTGCTAGTATAGAGGGGGCAACTAACTATGGCTACACCTTC TRBJ1-2 TRBV20-1 TRBD1 -
CASSLGSRYGYTF TGTGCCAGCAGCTTAGGGAGTCGCTATGGCTACACCTTC TRBJ1-2 TRBV7-9 - -
CATSMGGGGAMETQYF TGTGCCACCAGCATGGGTGGCGGGGGGGCCATGGAGACCCAGTACTTC TRBJ2-5 TRBV15 TRBD2 few
CASSTYRGLYNEQFF TGTGCCAGCAGCACCTACAGGGGGCTCTACAATGAGCAGTTCTTC TRBJ2-1 TRBV11-2 TRBD1 -
CASSNTVGNQPQHF TGTGCCAGCAGCAATACAGTGGGCAATCAGCCCCAGCATTTT TRBJ1-5 TRBV27 - -
CASSPVVGDTEAFF TGTGCCAGCAGCCCAGTAGTGGGAGACACTGAAGCTTTCTTT TRBJ1-1 TRBV7-9 - -
CASSQGGGKEPQHF TGTGCCAGCAGTCAGGGGGGAGGAAAGGAGCCCCAGCATTTT TRBJ1-5 TRBV6-1 TRBD1 -
CASSLGTGGPRSYGYTF TGTGCCAGCAGTCTCGGGACAGGGGGTCCGAGGAGCTATGGCTACACCTTC TRBJ1-2 TRBV28 TRBD1 -
CASLRPRIRGYSNQPQHF TGTGCCAGCCTACGACCGAGGATCAGGGGTTATAGCAATCAGCCCCAGCATTTT TRBJ1-5 TRBV21-1 - -
CASSPDGILHYGYTF TGTGCCAGCAGCCCGGACGGGATCCTACACTATGGCTACACCTTC TRBJ1-2 TRBV5-8 - -
CASSLASGGTFGELFF TGCGCCAGCAGCTTGGCTTCGGGGGGGACCTTTGGGGAGCTGTTTTTT TRBJ2-2 TRBV5-1 TRBD2 -
CASSTAGVYNEQFF TGCGCCAGCAGCACCGCGGGGGTGTACAATGAGCAGTTCTTC TRBJ2-1 TRBV5-1 TRBD2 -
CASSLAGAHNEKLFF TGCGCCAGCAGCTTGGCAGGGGCCCATAATGAAAAACTGTTTTTT TRBJ1-4 TRBV5-1 - few
CASREPSAPNTEAFF TGTGCCAGCAGGGAGCCGTCGGCCCCAAACACTGAAGCTTTCTTT TRBJ1-1 TRBV6-6 - -
CASSLAGTGVNEKLFF TGTGCCAGCAGCTTAGCCGGGACAGGGGTTAATGAAAAACTGTTTTTT TRBJ1-4 TRBV7-2 TRBD1 -
CASSQDQTGIGGYTF TGCGCCAGCAGCCAAGACCAGACAGGGATAGGAGGCTACACCTTC TRBJ1-2 TRBV4-3 TRBD1 -
CASRLTGNTEAFF TGTGCCAGCAGGTTGACAGGGAACACTGAAGCTTTCTTT TRBJ1-1 TRBV6-5 - -
CASSQDLTGPNTEAFF TGTGCCAGCAGCCAAGATCTAACAGGCCCTAACACTGAAGCTTTCTTT TRBJ1-1 TRBV4-2 - -
CASSPGAPTEAFF TGTGCCAGCTCACCTGGGGCGCCCACTGAAGCTTTCTTT TRBJ1-1 TRBV18 - -
CASSRTGAATEAFF TGTGCCAGTAGCCGTACAGGGGCCGCCACTGAAGCTTTCTTT TRBJ1-1 TRBV19 TRBD1 -
CAWSELGQVNQPQHF TGTGCCTGGAGTGAATTGGGACAAGTAAATCAGCCCCAGCATTTT TRBJ1-5 TRBV30 - -
CASSPWSTFQIRNEKLFF TGTGCCAGCAGCCCCTGGAGCACGTTTCAGATTCGCAATGAAAAACTGTTTTTT TRBJ1-4 TRBV7-6 - -
CASSPPGTVMYNEQFF TGTGCCAGCTCACCACCCGGGACAGTCATGTACAATGAGCAGTTCTTC TRBJ2-1 TRBV18 TRBD1 once
CASSLLGDNSYNEQFF TGTGCCAGCAGTTTGCTTGGGGACAACTCCTACAATGAGCAGTTCTTC TRBJ2-1 TRBV27 - -
CATSRKGTANQPQHF TGTGCCACCAGCAGAAAAGGGACAGCAAATCAGCCCCAGCATTTT TRBJ1-5 TRBV15 TRBD1 -
CASSLPTGGRAEAFF TGCGCCAGCAGCTTGCCTACAGGGGGGCGGGCTGAAGCTTTCTTT TRBJ1-1 TRBV5-1 TRBD1 -
CASRFGQGTEAFF TGTGCCAGTAGGTTCGGACAGGGCACTGAAGCTTTCTTT TRBJ1-1 TRBV19 TRBD1 -
CASSESYQPQHF TGTGCCAGTAGTGAGAGCTATCAGCCCCAGCATTTT TRBJ1-5 TRBV19 - few
CASSSGQGHEQFF TGTGCCAGCAGTTCCGGACAGGGCCATGAGCAGTTCTTC TRBJ2-1 TRBV6-5 TRBD1 -
CASSLEAGSGYTF TGTGCCAGCAGTTTAGAGGCAGGGTCTGGCTACACCTTC TRBJ1-2 TRBV12-3/TRBV12-4 - once
CASSYRGSETQYF TGTGCCAGCAGTTACAGGGGGTCAGAGACCCAGTACTTC TRBJ2-5 TRBV2 TRBD1 -
CASSNQQGAGELFF TGTGCCAGCAGTAACCAGCAGGGGGCCGGGGAGCTGTTTTTT TRBJ2-2 TRBV7-9 TRBD1 -
CASSYPQGYGYTF TGTGCCAGCAGTTACCCCCAGGGGTATGGCTACACCTTC TRBJ1-2 TRBV6-5 - -
CASSLLLGANQPQHF TGTGCCAGCAGCTTGCTCCTGGGGGCCAATCAGCCCCAGCATTTT TRBJ1-5 TRBV5-8 - -
CASSNTDRGLFFTATNEKLFF TGTGCCAGCAGCAATACTGACAGGGGGCTATTTTTCACCGCAACTAATGAAAAACTGTTTTTT TRBJ1-4 TRBV21-1 - -
CASSRTAGSSNQPQHF TGTGCCAGTAGCCGTACGGCAGGTTCTAGCAATCAGCCCCAGCATTTT TRBJ1-5 TRBV19 - -
CASSMSRDRVVQYF TGTGCCAGCAGCATGTCCCGGGACAGGGTGGTGCAGTACTTC TRBJ2-7 TRBV5-4 TRBD1 -
CAIPRTGVTGELFF TGTGCCATCCCTCGGACAGGAGTTACCGGGGAGCTGTTTTTT TRBJ2-2 TRBV2 TRBD1 many
CATSRRESGGGYTF TGTGCCACCAGCCGACGGGAGAGTGGCGGTGGCTACACCTTC TRBJ1-2 TRBV15 - -
CASSFSQGVFLGYTF TGTGCCAGCAGTTTCTCACAGGGGGTTTTCTTGGGCTACACCTTC TRBJ1-2 TRBV27 TRBD1 -
CASSFGTGGEDTQYF TGTGCCAGCAGTTTCGGGACAGGGGGGGAAGATACGCAGTATTTT TRBJ2-3 TRBV6-2/TRBV6-3 TRBD1 -
CASSLAQYTEAFF TGTGCCAGCAGCTTAGCACAGTACACTGAAGCTTTCTTT TRBJ1-1 TRBV11-2 - few
CASSQELSESPLHF TGTGCCAGCAGCCAAGAGTTGAGTGAGTCACCCCTCCACTTT TRBJ1-6 TRBV4-2 - -
CASTQGSVGYTF TGTGCCAGCACCCAGGGTTCTGTAGGCTACACCTTC TRBJ1-2 TRBV28 - -
CASSSLPGTGGPLHF TGTGCCAGCAGCTCCTTACCGGGGACAGGGGGCCCCCTCCACTTT TRBJ1-6 TRBV5-5 TRBD1 -
CASSLGGVETQYF TGTGCCAGCAGCTTAGGGGGGGTGGAGACCCAGTACTTC TRBJ2-5 TRBV11-2 - once
CASSILPGQGRAFF TGCGCCAGCAGCATCCTTCCGGGACAGGGCCGAGCTTTCTTT TRBJ1-1 TRBV5-1 TRBD1 -